What follows are 3 T cell receptor beta chains derived from one specimen sequenced in a study of PD-L1 blockade in urothelial cancer. Time point defined: pretreatment peripheral blood. Sequenced by immunoSEQ multiplex PCR; TCRdb stores in-frame clones only, minus some. The sample lists under 70,000 clones; about 81% were seen once. The sample was PBMCs, taken around atezolizumab (anti-PD-L1) treatment. The receptors shown here come from a man between 65 and 85 years old with urothelial cancer.

This chain joins TRBV6-1 and TRBJ2-1; 9 bases match TRBD1. Germline V gene sequence: CDR1 MNHNS, CDR2 SASEGT. Germline trimming cut 2 bases from V and 2 bases from J; bases unmatched to any gene: 7. The length of the CDR3 is 17 residues. The CDR3 DNA is TGTGCCAGCAGTGAAACACAGGGGGCGCGTCCCTACAATGAGCAGTTCTTC. Protein sequence: CASSETQGARPYNEQFF.

The chain is built from TRBV5-1 and TRBJ1-1, with D unclear. Per the germline V gene, CDR1 is SGHRS and CDR2 is YFSETQ. The V end was cut by 4 bases, the J end by 1 base, with 8 bases between. The CDR3 is 13 residues long. The CDR3 coding sequence is TGCGCCAGCAGCGGGCAGGAGAACACTGAAGCTTTCTTT. This encodes CASSGQENTEAFF. Full variable domain (missing parts from reference TRBV5-1 and TRBJ1-1): KAGVTQTPRYLIKTRGQQVTLSCSPISGHRSVSWYQQTPGQGLQFLFEYFSETQRNKGNFPGRFSGRQFSNSRSEMNVSTLELGDSALYLCASSGQENTEAFFGQGTRLTVV.

This clone has just one count. V and J are TRBV14 and TRBJ1-3; D is undetermined. This CDR3 is built from 14 residues. V lost 4 bases and J 4 bases, leaving 11 bases between the germline ends. Germline loops: CDR1 SGHDN, CDR2 FVKESK. The DNA for the CDR3 is TGTGCCAGCAGCCTGAACTTCGCAGGAAACACCATATATTTT. It specifies CASSLNFAGNTIYF.